A single sample gave rise to the 28 T cell receptor beta chains below, sequenced in a study of CD8 T cells in Susac syndrome. Random-hexamer reverse transcription was applied to about 0.45 to 1 ug RNA. One entry per CDR3 protein, called by TCRdb with MiXCR from the immunoSEQ multiplex PCR reads. The repertoire includes around 200,000 distinct CDR3 sequences, roughly 94% of them detected once, and 0.095% to 0.12% sits in the top ten. Sequencing was carried out using CD4+ T cells from PBMCs. These TCRs come from a human donor in good health.

The V gene is TRBV12-3 or TRBV12-4, the J gene TRBJ1-1, with 9 bases aligning to TRBD1. This CDR3 comprises 15 residues. The V and J ends lost 6 bases and 6 bases, in that order; junction bases with no gene match: 11. The CDR3 nucleotides read TGTGCCAGCAGGGATCGGACAGGGGAGGGTCCTGAAGCTTTCTTT. It encodes CASRDRTGEGPEAFF.

The rearrangement links TRBV29-1 to TRBJ2-1; possibly TRBD1 or TRBD2 for D (5 bases each). The V and J ends lost 2 bases and 15 bases respectively, with 20 bases between them. The CDR3 totals 13 residues. Germline V gene sequence: CDR1 SQVTM, CDR2 ANQGSEA. The CDR3 nucleotides are TGCAGCGTTGAATTATCGGGACCCGGTAACCCGTTCTTC. This sequence encodes CSVELSGPGNPFF.

This clonotype was observed a single time. The chain combines TRBV24-1 with TRBJ2-7; TRBD1 agrees at 7 bases. V lost 6 bases, J lost 4 bases, and 5 bases stayed unmatched. Per germline, CDR1 KGHDR and CDR2 SFDVKD. The CDR3 totals 13 residues. The CDR3 loop is CATSRDRQYEQYV. CDR3 coding DNA: TGTGCCACCAGTCGGGACAGACAATACGAGCAGTACGTC.

The chain uses TRBV24-1 and TRBJ1-5; TRBD1 matches at 11 bases. Germline V gene data show CDR1 as KGHDR and CDR2 as SFDVKD. This CDR3 is 18 amino acids long. Trimming at V came to 3 bases and at J to 2 bases, leaving 8 bases not matched to a gene. CDR3: CATSDPGQGADGNQPQHF. In nucleotides, the CDR3 is TGTGCCACCAGTGATCCAGGACAGGGGGCGGATGGCAATCAGCCCCAGCATTTT.

The CDR3 nucleotides are TGTGCCAGCTCACCACGCGGGACTTTTAGCACAGATACGCAGTATTTT. Protein product: CASSPRGTFSTDTQYF. The rearrangement links TRBV18 to TRBJ2-3, with D perhaps TRBD2 (6 bases). Per germline, CDR1 KGHSH and CDR2 LQKENI. Trimming removed 1 base from V and 0 bases from J, with 11 bases in between. The CDR3 runs to 16 residues.

This rearrangement joins TRBV27 to TRBJ2-2; possibly TRBD1 for D (5 bases). Germline lookup yields CDR1 MNHEY and CDR2 SMNVEV (reference sequence). V was clipped by 3 bases and J by 14 bases, with 16 bases between them. The CDR3 consists of 13 residues. The chain's CDR3 is CASSFLLTGHLFF. CDR3 bases: TGTGCCAGCAGTTTTCTTCTAACAGGTCACCTGTTTTTT.

The J gene is TRBJ2-1, the V gene TRBV2; 9 nucleotides agree with TRBD1. The CDR3 has 16 residues. The ends lost 3 bases at V and 4 bases at J; junction bases unmatched: 7. Germline V gives CDR1 SNHLY, CDR2 FYNNEI. In DNA form, the CDR3 reads TGTGCCAGCAGTGATCTTGACAGGGGGAGGTACAATGAGCAGTTCTTC. Translated, it gives CASSDLDRGRYNEQFF.

The rearrangement joins TRBV9 to TRBJ1-1; D may be TRBD1 (5 bases). V was clipped by 3 bases and J by 2 bases, with 14 bases between them. CDR3 length: 15 residues. Germline V gene sequence: CDR1 SGDLS, CDR2 YYNGEE. As DNA, the CDR3 is TGTGCCAGCAGCGGATGGGGGGTTGGAAACACTGAAGCTTTCTTT. Amino acids: CASSGWGVGNTEAFF. Looking up the rest from reference TRBV9 and TRBJ1-1 gives the full variable domain: DSGVTQTPKHLITATGQRVTLRCSPRSGDLSVYWYQQSLDQGLQFLIQYYNGEERAKGNILERFSAQQFPDLHSELNLSSLELGDSALYFCASSGWGVGNTEAFFGQGTRLTVV.

This clonotype was observed a single time. The rearrangement uses TRBV5-1 and TRBJ2-5; 7 bases agree with TRBD1. There are 14 residues in the CDR3. After removal of 2 bases from V and 0 bases from J, the junction contained 1 base not matched to a gene. Germline values: CDR1 SGHRS, CDR2 YFSETQ. CDR3 nucleotide sequence: TGCGCCAGCAGCTTACAGGGGTACCAAGAGACCCAGTACTTC. Its protein product is CASSLQGYQETQYF.

The J gene is TRBJ2-5, the V gene TRBV9; D is unclear. Trimming cost V 0 bases and J 5 bases, with 8 bases left between them. Per the germline V gene, CDR1 is SGDLS and CDR2 is YYNGEE. CDR3 length equals 13 residues. CDR3 in DNA: TGTGCCAGCAGCGTAGTGGGTGGGGAGACCCAGTACTTC. Translating gives CASSVVGGETQYF.

V is TRBV7-6 and J is TRBJ1-5; D may be TRBD1 (5 bases). This CDR3 comprises 16 residues. From germline, CDR1 is SGHVS and CDR2 FNYEAQ. V shed 0 bases and J shed 4 bases, with 13 bases lying between them. CDR3 nucleotide sequence: TGTGCCAGCAGCTTAGCGCAATCAGGGCTGAATCAGCCCCAGCATTTT. It yields the protein CASSLAQSGLNQPQHF.

The rearrangement joins TRBV6-2 or TRBV6-3 to TRBJ1-2; 9 nucleotides line up with TRBD1. Germline values: CDR1 MNHEY, CDR2 SVGEGT. Unmatched junction bases numbered 13, after V lost 5 bases and J lost 9 bases. The CDR3 runs 15 residues. Here the CDR3 DNA reads TGTGCCAGCAGTCCAACAGGGGGCACTTCCTCGAGCTACACCTTC. The encoded protein is CASSPTGGTSSSYTF.

The chain carries TRBV23-1 and TRBJ2-2; 8 nucleotides line up with TRBD2. TRBV23-1 carries the ORF label, with uncertain function. Trimming removed 0 bases from V and 4 bases from J; junction bases left unmatched: 7. The CDR3 length is 17 residues. In nucleotides, the CDR3 is TGCGCCAGCAGTCAATCCCCCGGGGGGGAAGGCACCGGGGAGCTGTTTTTT. It translates to CASSQSPGGEGTGELFF.

The rearrangement uses TRBV12-3 or TRBV12-4 and TRBJ1-6; tentatively, D is TRBD1 (5 bases). Trimming pared 1 base from V and 8 bases from J, leaving 6 bases between. The CDR3 is 13 residues long. The CDR3 here is CASSLGGDSPLHF. CDR3 DNA: TGTGCCAGCAGTTTAGGAGGGGATTCACCCCTCCACTTT.

The chain carries TRBV14 and TRBJ1-5; weak D call: TRBD1 (5 bases). The CDR3 has 15 residues. Trimming took off 4 bases at V and 1 base at J, with 11 bases between the two ends. Per germline, CDR1 SGHDN and CDR2 FVKESK. CDR3 residues: CASSRVGRSNQPQHF. CDR3 coding DNA: TGTGCCAGCAGCCGGGTGGGACGGAGCAATCAGCCCCAGCATTTT.

The V gene is TRBV30, the J gene TRBJ2-1; TRBD1 agrees at 7 bases. Losses at the gene ends were 0 bases for V and 7 bases for J; bases not matched to a gene: 3. This CDR3 spans 13 amino acids. Germline lookup yields CDR1 GTSNPN and CDR2 SVGIG (reference sequence). The CDR3 is CAWSVGRGNEQFF. The CDR3 DNA follows: TGTGCCTGGAGTGTTGGCAGGGGGAATGAGCAGTTCTTC.

The gene calls are TRBV5-4 and TRBJ2-1; a possible D gene is TRBD2 (6 bases). V lost 4 bases and J 5 bases, leaving 13 bases between the germline ends. Germline assignment: CDR1 SGHNT and CDR2 YYREEE (reference sequence). CDR3 length: 14 residues. The CDR3 coding sequence is TGTGCCAGCAGCCCCCCGGGGGTCGACAATGAGCAGTTCTTC. Amino acids: CASSPPGVDNEQFF.

In DNA, the CDR3 is TGTGCCAGCAGCCCAAGGAGGTCGATCGGTAACTATGGCTACACCTTC. Translating gives CASSPRRSIGNYGYTF. The chain uses TRBV7-9 and TRBJ1-2; the D is unclear. Between the trimmed V and J ends, which lost 5 bases and 1 base, there was a span of 17 bases. The CDR3 covers 16 residues. The germline CDR1 and CDR2 sequences are SEHNR and FQNEAQ (reference sequence).

This clonotype was seen just once. The chain is built from TRBV7-3 and TRBJ2-1, with TRBD2 matching 7 bases. The CDR3 is 15 residues long. V trimming: 2 bases; J trimming: 8 bases; junction bases outside the gene matches: 9. Germline V gene sequence: CDR1 SGHTA, CDR2 FQGTGA. In nucleotides, the CDR3 is TGTGCCAGCAGCTTATGGGAGGGCCAGCTCTATGAGCAGTTCTTC. It codes for CASSLWEGQLYEQFF.

The V call is TRBV11-1, the J call TRBJ2-2, with 7 bases lining up with TRBD1. The CDR3 loop spans 15 amino acids. The germline V gene encodes CDR1 SGHAT and CDR2 FQDESV (reference sequence). The ends lost 5 bases at V and 3 bases at J; junction bases unmatched: 6. This CDR3 reads CASSQRQGYTGELFF. The DNA for the CDR3 is TGTGCCAGCAGCCAGCGACAGGGTTACACCGGGGAGCTGTTTTTT.

This chain links TRBV9 with TRBJ2-3, with a possible D match to TRBD1 (6 bases). This CDR3 region has 13 residues. Germline CDR1 SGDLS, CDR2 YYNGEE. Trimming stripped 4 bases from V and 4 bases from J, with 10 bases between. The CDR3 spells CASSFAGADTQYF. The CDR3 nucleotides are TGTGCCAGCAGCTTTGCAGGGGCAGATACGCAGTATTTT. The full variable domain, rest sourced from reference TRBV9 and TRBJ2-3, is DSGVTQTPKHLITATGQRVTLRCSPRSGDLSVYWYQQSLDQGLQFLIQYYNGEERAKGNILERFSAQQFPDLHSELNLSSLELGDSALYFCASSFAGADTQYFGPGTRLTVL.

This chain uses TRBV6-2 or TRBV6-3 with TRBJ1-1; a weak D match, TRBD1 (6 bases). This CDR3 is 13 amino acids long. Looked up from germline, CDR1 is MNHEY and CDR2 is SVGEGT. Trimming removed 5 bases from V and 3 bases from J, with 10 bases in between. The CDR3 is CASSRGQYTEAFF. The CDR3 DNA follows: TGTGCCAGCAGTCGCGGACAGTACACTGAAGCTTTCTTT.

The chain couples TRBV27 to TRBJ1-1; D gene uncertain. The V end lost 1 base, the J end lost 6 bases, and 9 bases lay between the germline ends. CDR3 length equals 13 residues. Germline CDR1 is MNHEY and CDR2 is SMNVEV (reference sequence). The DNA for the CDR3 is TGTGCCAGCAGTTTATACCCTAACTCTGAAGCTTTCTTT. Protein: CASSLYPNSEAFF.

The rearrangement links TRBV30 to TRBJ2-5; weak D call: TRBD2 (6 bases). V was pared by 7 bases and J by 5 bases, with 14 bases between. This CDR3 contains 12 residues. The germline gives CDR1 GTSNPN, CDR2 SVGIG (reference sequence). This CDR3 reads CASAGTRETQYF. DNA of the CDR3: TGTGCCTCTGCGGGGACTCGGGAGACCCAGTACTTC. Looking up the rest from reference TRBV30 and TRBJ2-5 gives the full variable domain: SQTIHQWPATLVQPVGSPLSLECTVEGTSNPNLYWYRQAAGRGLQLLFYSVGIGQISSEVPQNLSASRPQDRQFILSSKKLLLSDSGFYLCASAGTRETQYFGPGTRLLVL.

The count of this clonotype is one. V and J are TRBV10-2 and TRBJ2-7; possibly TRBD1 for D (5 bases). V was clipped by 8 bases and J by 6 bases, with 17 bases between them. The CDR3 length is 13 residues. Per the germline V gene, CDR1 is WSHSY and CDR2 is SAAADI. CDR3: CASYEPGFGEQYF. Here the CDR3 DNA reads TGCGCCAGCTATGAGCCAGGGTTCGGCGAGCAGTACTTC.

The genes are TRBV30 and TRBJ2-7; possibly TRBD2 for D (7 bases). The CDR3 spans 16 residues. The germline CDR1 and CDR2 sequences are GTSNPN and SVGIG (reference sequence). V was pared by 2 bases and J by 3 bases, with 20 bases between. The CDR3 coding sequence is TGTGCCTGGAGTCTTGGGTACGGGGGGCAAAGCTACGAGCAGTACGTC. It codes for CAWSLGYGGQSYEQYV.

This clonotype occurred once. The V gene is TRBV20-1, the J gene TRBJ2-5; perhaps TRBD2 as D (5 bases). Germline V gene lookup returns CDR1 DFQATT and CDR2 SNEGSKA (reference sequence). The CDR3 runs to 19 residues. V was pared by 3 bases and J by 5 bases, with 31 bases between. The CDR3: CSARESLGESVSRGETQYF. The CDR3, as DNA: TGCAGTGCTAGGGAATCCCTCGGGGAGAGTGTTTCCCGCGGGGAGACCCAGTACTTC.

The chain has TRBV2 and TRBJ2-2; D is unclear. Trimming shortened V by 5 bases and J by 8 bases, and 9 bases separated the two germline ends. CDR1 is SNHLY and CDR2 is FYNNEI in the germline V gene. This CDR3 comprises 12 residues. The CDR3 region is CASSIGPGELFF. CDR3 nucleotide sequence: TGTGCCAGCAGTATCGGGCCAGGGGAGCTGTTTTTT.